Below, 8 T cell receptor beta chains from the same sample are listed, as sequenced in a study of radiotherapy plus CTLA-4 blockade in lung cancer. The table came from immunoSEQ multiplex PCR; TCRdb's copy has only in-frame clones and leaves some out. Among roughly 100,000 clones, roughly 80% were seen once, and the ten largest hold approximately 3.7%. The input for sequencing was peripheral blood, taken from a patient treated with radiotherapy plus ipilimumab. All receptors derive from a human donor with non-small cell lung cancer who had a partial response to radiotherapy plus ipilimumab.

This rearrangement joins TRBV9 to TRBJ1-4; D gene unclear. The CDR3 consists of 13 residues. V shed 7 bases and J shed 8 bases, with 15 bases lying between them. From germline, CDR1 is SGDLS and CDR2 YYNGEE. DNA of the CDR3: TGTGCCAGCGGCACTCGGGGAGAAGAAAAACTGTTTTTT. Its translation is CASGTRGEEKLFF.

V gene TRBV27 combines with J gene TRBJ2-3; a possible D gene is TRBD2 (5 bases). V gave up 4 bases and J gave up 11 bases, with 28 bases separating them. Germline values: CDR1 MNHEY, CDR2 SMNVEV (reference sequence). This CDR3 is 17 amino acids long. CDR3 region: CASSSSSRDYLAGGQYF. DNA for the CDR3: TGTGCCAGCAGTTCGTCAAGCCGTGACTACTTAGCAGGAGGGCAGTATTTT.

The chain is built from TRBV6-5 and TRBJ2-5; 10 bases match TRBD1. CDR1 and CDR2 from the germline V gene are MNHEY and SVGAGI. The CDR3 contains 13 residues. Unmatched junction bases numbered 2, after V lost 6 bases and J lost 4 bases. The DNA of the CDR3 is TGTGCCAGCAGCAGGGACAGGGGAGAGACCCAGTACTTC. This codes for CASSRDRGETQYF.

This clone was found a few times. The V call is TRBV28, the J call TRBJ1-3; D unresolved. There are 13 residues in the CDR3. The germline gives CDR1 MDHEN, CDR2 SYDVKM. Trimming pared 6 bases from V and 4 bases from J, leaving 10 bases between. CDR3 sequence: CASRLPGGNTIYF. The CDR3 DNA reads TGTGCCAGCAGGTTGCCGGGGGGAAACACCATATATTTT.

The chain carries TRBV6-5 and TRBJ2-3; 8 bases align to TRBD1. There are 13 residues in the CDR3. CDR1 and CDR2 (germline): MNHEY, SVGAGI. Trimming removed 8 bases from V and 3 bases from J; junction bases left unmatched: 4. The CDR3 loop reads CASDRTGTDTQYF. CDR3 nucleotide sequence: TGTGCCAGCGATCGGACAGGGACAGATACGCAGTATTTT.

The V call is TRBV5-4, the J call TRBJ1-2; 10 bases are a match to TRBD1. The CDR3 spans 14 residues. Germline lookup yields CDR1 SGHNT and CDR2 YYREEE (reference sequence). The ends lost 4 bases at V and 8 bases at J; junction bases unmatched: 8. In DNA form, the CDR3 reads TGTGCCAGCAGCACGGGACAGGGGTTGAGCGGCTACACCTTC. Translating it yields CASSTGQGLSGYTF.

The genes are TRBV7-2 and TRBJ2-3, with a tentative D call TRBD2 (5 bases). Trimming pared 5 bases from V and 2 bases from J, leaving 11 bases between. The CDR3 is 14 residues long. Germline V gives CDR1 SGHTA, CDR2 FQGNSA. CDR3 sequence reads: CASSRPSNTDTQYF. The CDR3 DNA reads TGTGCCAGCAGCCGCCCTAGCAACACAGATACGCAGTATTTT.

This sequence joins TRBV6-6 and TRBJ2-7; D perhaps matches TRBD1 (5 bases). CDR3 size: 14 residues. V was shortened by 0 bases and J by 2 bases, with 8 bases between the two germline ends. Germline V lookup: CDR1 MNHNY, CDR2 SVGAGI (reference sequence). CDR3 sequence (DNA): TGTGCCAGCAGTTACTCTGCAGGGACCTACGAGCAGTACTTC. Residues: CASSYSAGTYEQYF.